The clone carrying this TCR beta chain was counted between two and nine times. As yet, its antigen is unknown. The CDR3 covers 17 residues. The trim removed 0 bases at V and 3 bases at J, leaving 7 bases unmatched. The germline CDR1 and CDR2 sequences are SGDLS and YYNGEE. This record comes from a study of read filtering for tumor transcriptome and immune sequencing. In the study overall: Transcriptome libraries were built from DNase-treated RNA. RNA-seq yielded only about 75 to 1273 TCR reads, IR-seq about 4 to 10.27 million.

From about 400 ng of RNA, a library with molecular barcoded alpha/delta and beta/gamma adaptors was made. TCRdb re-derived calls from the reads in MiXCR, one entry per CDR3 protein. The table lists some 80,000 distinct CDR3 sequences, more than 9% of them singletons. General study findings and limits: IR-seq captured clonotypes deeper and more reliably than RNA-seq.

The sample comprised a population of CD138-negative cells sorted from bone marrow. The sequence derives from a donor at least 40 years old with multiple myeloma. V gene TRBV9 combines with J gene TRBJ2-1; 9 positions match TRBD2. Here the CDR3 DNA reads TGTGCCAGCAGCGTAGCTTCGCTAGCGGGGATCTACAATGAGCAGTTCTTC. It codes for CASSVASLAGIYNEQFF.